The rows below give T cell receptor beta chains drawn from one sample of a study of T cell clonotyping in hematopoietic cell transplantation. Clones were sequenced by immunoSEQ multiplex PCR, and TCRdb holds only the in-frame ones, with some missing. The sample records around 80,000 clones, 95% to 97% being singletons. Source: peripheral blood mononuclear cells, taken before stem cell transplant. Receptors were obtained from a woman between 45 and 65 years old with acute myeloid leukemia. Some clones in this sample may be carry-over from other donors' samples. Each CDR3 is given with its conserved first and last residue. Fields, in order: clone size, CDR3 length, V gene, CDR3 protein. Not every row has a clone size; where given, it reads once, few, many or a size class.

>.|15|TRBV5-4
CASSFYDRGLVEAFF
>.|14|TRBV6-1
CASSEAWVTDTQYF
>.|16|TRBV29-1
CSVAEGQGIYQETQYF
>.|15|TRBV6-1
CASSANRVALFGYTF
>.|14|TRBV14
CASSPWASSYEQYF
>once|14|TRBV7-9
CASSLTGHNEKLFF
>.|14|TRBV19
CASNPTGMSDEQYF
>.|15|TRBV7-2
CASSFFRGGAGELFF
>.|13|TRBV30
CAWSVRGGTEAFF
>.|16|TRBV7-9
CASSPNRGGMNTEAFF
>.|13|TRBV28
CASGGSSYNEQFF
>.|13|TRBV15
CATSRGSYTEAFF
>.|12|TRBV7-2
CASSLILDEAFF
>.|13|TRBV6-5
CATRRGSTDTQYF
>.|16|TRBV2
CASRLTSGMSSYEQYF
>.|15|TRBV6-1
CASSSRGGTGNTIYF
>.|15|TRBV7-8
CASSERDRGTGELFF
>once|15|TRBV10-3
CAISEFGQGTDTQYF
>.|15|TRBV25-1
CASSTPWEPNEKLFF
>.|16|TRBV4-1
CASSLDGGHRNSPLHF
>once|17|TRBV7-2
CASSPPGLAKNTGELFF
>once|14|TRBV27
CASSFGQGFHEQYF
>.|14|TRBV29-1
CSVIPGQDTGELFF
>.|14|TRBV19
CASINRDSSREQFF
>.|16|TRBV14
CASSQVDRAVHNEQFF
>.|13|TRBV6-1
CASVLAEAYEQYF
>.|16|TRBV11-2
CASSLKAIVESNEQFF
>.|13|TRBV11-3
CASSLDSNYEQYF
>.|15|TRBV5-1
CASSLDEGRSQPQHF
>.|15|TRBV6-5
CASSPGTGTNTEAFF
>.|14|TRBV6-5
CASRRPDGMTEAFF
>.|15|TRBV7-9
CASSLRNGAGGELFF
>.|16|TRBV27
CASSLSPSYSNQPQHF
>.|15|TRBV9
CASSATGTPKNIQYF
>.|16|TRBV30
CAWRDQGSSYNSPLHF
>.|12|TRBV6-5
CASSPTKAEAFF
>.|13|TRBV30
CAYTGAHTGELFF
>.|12|TRBV5-6
CASSFPGREAFF
>.|15|TRBV28
CASSSPQVSVDEQFF
>.|11|TRBV2
CASIKEVGTFF
>.|14|TRBV6-5
CASSKTGVKYGYTF
>.|19|TRBV30
CASQPNLVHLGQELYGYTF
>.|12|TRBV29-1
CSVTVANYGYTF
>.|18|TRBV5-1
CASSKGLAGGSFHDGQYF
>.|15|TRBV19
CATTSGREFGGELFF
>once|18|TRBV4-2
CASSQDPIGESGNQPQHF
>.|13|TRBV6-6
CASSTRVGYEQYF
>once|11|TRBV27
CASSLGETQYF